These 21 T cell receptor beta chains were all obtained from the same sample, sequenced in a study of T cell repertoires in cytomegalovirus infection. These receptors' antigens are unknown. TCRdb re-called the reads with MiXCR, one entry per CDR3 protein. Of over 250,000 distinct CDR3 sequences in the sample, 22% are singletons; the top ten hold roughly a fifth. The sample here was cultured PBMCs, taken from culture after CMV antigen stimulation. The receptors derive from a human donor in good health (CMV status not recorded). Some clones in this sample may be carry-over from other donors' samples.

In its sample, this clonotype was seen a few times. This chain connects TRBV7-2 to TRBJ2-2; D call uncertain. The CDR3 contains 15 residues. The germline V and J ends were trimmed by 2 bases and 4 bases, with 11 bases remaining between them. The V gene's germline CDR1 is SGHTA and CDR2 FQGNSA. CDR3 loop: CASSLREAPTGELFF. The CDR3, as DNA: TGTGCCAGCAGCTTAAGGGAAGCTCCCACCGGGGAGCTGTTTTTT.

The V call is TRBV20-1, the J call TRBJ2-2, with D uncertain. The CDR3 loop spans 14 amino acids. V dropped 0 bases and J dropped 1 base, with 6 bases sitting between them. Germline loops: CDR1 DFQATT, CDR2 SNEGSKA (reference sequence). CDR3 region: CSARDKGNTGELFF. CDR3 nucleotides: TGCAGTGCTAGAGATAAAGGGAACACCGGGGAGCTGTTTTTT.

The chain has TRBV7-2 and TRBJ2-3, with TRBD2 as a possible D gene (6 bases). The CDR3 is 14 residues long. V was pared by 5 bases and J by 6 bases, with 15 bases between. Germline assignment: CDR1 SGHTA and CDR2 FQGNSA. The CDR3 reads CASSRHLAGDTQYF. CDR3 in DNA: TGTGCCAGCAGCCGCCACCTTGCGGGGGATACGCAGTATTTT.

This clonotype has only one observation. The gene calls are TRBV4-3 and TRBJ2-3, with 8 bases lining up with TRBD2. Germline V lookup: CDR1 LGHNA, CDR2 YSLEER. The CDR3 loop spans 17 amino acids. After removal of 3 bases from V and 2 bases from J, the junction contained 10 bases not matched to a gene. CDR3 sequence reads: CASSQDPGLDYTDTQYF. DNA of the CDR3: TGCGCCAGCAGCCAGGACCCGGGACTAGATTACACAGATACGCAGTATTTT.

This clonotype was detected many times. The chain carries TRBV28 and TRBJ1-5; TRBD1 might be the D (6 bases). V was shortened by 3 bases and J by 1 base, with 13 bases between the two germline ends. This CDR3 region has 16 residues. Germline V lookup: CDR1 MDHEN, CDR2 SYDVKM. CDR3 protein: CASSFVGGQSNQPQHF. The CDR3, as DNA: TGTGCCAGCAGTTTTGTCGGGGGGCAAAGCAATCAGCCCCAGCATTTT.

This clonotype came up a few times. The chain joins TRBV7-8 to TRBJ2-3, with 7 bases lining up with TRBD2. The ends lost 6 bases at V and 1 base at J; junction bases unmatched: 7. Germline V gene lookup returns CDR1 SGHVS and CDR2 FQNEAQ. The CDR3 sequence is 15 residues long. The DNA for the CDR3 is TGTGCCAGCAGGGGCGGGAGAGAGGGCACAGATACGCAGTATTTT. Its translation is CASRGGREGTDTQYF.

For the CDR3, the DNA is TGCGCCAGCAGCCAAGATCAACTAGCTAGCAACGAGCAGTACGTC. Translation gives CASSQDQLASNEQYV. The chain links TRBV4-1 to TRBJ2-7; TRBD2 might be the D (6 bases). The CDR3 length is 15 residues. In germline, CDR1 is MGHRA, CDR2 YSYEKL. The V gene lost 0 bases and the J gene lost 5 bases, with 14 bases spanning the gap.

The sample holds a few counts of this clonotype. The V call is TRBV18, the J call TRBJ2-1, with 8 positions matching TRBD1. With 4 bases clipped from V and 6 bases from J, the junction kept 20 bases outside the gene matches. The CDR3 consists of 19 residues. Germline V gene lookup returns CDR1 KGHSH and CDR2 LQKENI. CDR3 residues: CASSRQGSIRAETINEQFF. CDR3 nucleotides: TGTGCCAGCTCACGACAGGGGTCGATACGGGCAGAGACCATCAATGAGCAGTTCTTC. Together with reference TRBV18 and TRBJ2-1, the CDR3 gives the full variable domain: NAGVMQNPRHLVRRRGQEARLRCSPMKGHSHVYWYRQLPEEGLKFMVYLQKENIIDESGMPKERFSAEFPKEGPSILRIQQVVRGDSAAYFCASSRQGSIRAETINEQFFGPGTRLTVL.

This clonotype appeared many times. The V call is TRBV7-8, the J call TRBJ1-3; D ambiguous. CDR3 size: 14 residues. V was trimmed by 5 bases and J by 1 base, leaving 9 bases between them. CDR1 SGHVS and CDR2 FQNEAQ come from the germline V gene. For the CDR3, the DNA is TGTGCCAGCAGCATTCGAGCTTCTGGAAACACCATATATTTT. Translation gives CASSIRASGNTIYF. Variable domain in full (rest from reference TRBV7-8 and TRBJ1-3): GAGVSQSPRYKVAKRGQDVALRCDPISGHVSLFWYQQALGQGPEFLTYFQNEAQLDKSGLPSDRFFAERPEGSVSTLKIQRTQQEDSAVYLCASSIRASGNTIYFGEGSWLTVV.

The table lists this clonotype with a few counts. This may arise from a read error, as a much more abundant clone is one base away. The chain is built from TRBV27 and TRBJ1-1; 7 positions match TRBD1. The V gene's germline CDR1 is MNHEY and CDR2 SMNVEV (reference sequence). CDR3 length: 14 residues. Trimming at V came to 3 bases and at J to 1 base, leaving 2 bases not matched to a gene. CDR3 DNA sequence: TGTGCCAGCAGTTTCAGACAGGGGAACACTGAAGCTTTCTTT. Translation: CASSFRQGNTEAFF.

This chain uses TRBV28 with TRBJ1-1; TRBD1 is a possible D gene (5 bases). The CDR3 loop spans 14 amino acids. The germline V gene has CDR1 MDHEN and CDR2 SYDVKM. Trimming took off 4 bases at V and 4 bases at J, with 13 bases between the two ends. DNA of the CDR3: TGTGCCAGCAGTTCCGGGTCGGGGGGCACTGAAGCTTTCTTT. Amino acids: CASSSGSGGTEAFF.

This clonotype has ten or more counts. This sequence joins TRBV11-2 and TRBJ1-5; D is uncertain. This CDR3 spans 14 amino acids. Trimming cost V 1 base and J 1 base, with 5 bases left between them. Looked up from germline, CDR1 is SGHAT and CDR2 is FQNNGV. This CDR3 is CASSLGESNQPQHF. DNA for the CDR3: TGTGCCAGCAGCTTAGGGGAAAGCAATCAGCCCCAGCATTTT. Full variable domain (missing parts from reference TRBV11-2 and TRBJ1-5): EAGVAQSPRYKIIEKRQSVAFWCNPISGHATLYWYQQILGQGPKLLIQFQNNGVVDDSQLPKDRFSAERLKGVDSTLKIQPAKLEDSAVYLCASSLGESNQPQHFGDGTRLSIL.

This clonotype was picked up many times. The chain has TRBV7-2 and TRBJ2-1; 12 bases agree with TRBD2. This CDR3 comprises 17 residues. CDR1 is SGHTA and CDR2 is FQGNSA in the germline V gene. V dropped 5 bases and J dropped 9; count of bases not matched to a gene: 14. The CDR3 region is CASSPIALAGGLGEQFF. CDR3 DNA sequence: TGTGCCAGCAGCCCAATCGCACTAGCGGGAGGTCTGGGTGAGCAGTTCTTC.

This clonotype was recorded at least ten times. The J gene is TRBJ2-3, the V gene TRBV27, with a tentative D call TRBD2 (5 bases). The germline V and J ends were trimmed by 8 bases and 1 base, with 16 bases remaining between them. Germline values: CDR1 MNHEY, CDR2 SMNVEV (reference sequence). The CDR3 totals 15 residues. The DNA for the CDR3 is TGTGCCAGCGTGCGTATACTCGGGGGCACAGATACGCAGTATTTT. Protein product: CASVRILGGTDTQYF.

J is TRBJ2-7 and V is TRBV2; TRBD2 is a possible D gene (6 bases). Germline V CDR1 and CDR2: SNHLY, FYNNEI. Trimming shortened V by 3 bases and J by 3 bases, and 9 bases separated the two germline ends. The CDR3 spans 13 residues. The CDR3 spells CASSETSSYEQYV. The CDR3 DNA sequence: TGTGCCAGCAGTGAGACTAGTAGCTACGAGCAGTACGTC.

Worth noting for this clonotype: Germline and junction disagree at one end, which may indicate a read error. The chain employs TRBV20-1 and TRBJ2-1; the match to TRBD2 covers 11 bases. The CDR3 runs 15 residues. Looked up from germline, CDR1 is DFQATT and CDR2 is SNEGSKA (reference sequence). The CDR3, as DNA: TGCAGTGCAAGAGATGGGACTAGCGGAAAAAATGAGCAGTTCTTC. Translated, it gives CSARDGTSGKNEQFF.

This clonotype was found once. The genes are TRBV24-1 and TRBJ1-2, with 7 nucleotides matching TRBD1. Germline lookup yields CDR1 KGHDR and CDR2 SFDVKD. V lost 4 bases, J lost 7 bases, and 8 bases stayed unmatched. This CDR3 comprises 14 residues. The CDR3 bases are TGTGCCACCAGTGAATCCGACAGGGATGGTGGCTACACCTTC. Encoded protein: CATSESDRDGGYTF.

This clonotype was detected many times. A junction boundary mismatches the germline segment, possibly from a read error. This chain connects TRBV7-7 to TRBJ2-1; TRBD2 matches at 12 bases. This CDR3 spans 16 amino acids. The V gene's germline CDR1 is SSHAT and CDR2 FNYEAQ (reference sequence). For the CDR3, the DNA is TGTGCTAGCAGCCCGACTAGCGGGAGCTCCTACAATGAGCAGTTCTTC. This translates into CASSPTSGSSYNEQFF.

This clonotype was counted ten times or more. The CDR3: CASTPTRFRTEAFF. In DNA form, the CDR3 reads TGTGCCAGCACTCCTACGAGATTCCGCACTGAAGCTTTCTTT. V and J are TRBV7-2 and TRBJ1-1, with D hard to call. V was shortened by 7 bases and J by 4 bases, with 16 bases between the two germline ends. Germline assignment: CDR1 SGHTA and CDR2 FQGNSA. The CDR3 sequence is 14 residues long.

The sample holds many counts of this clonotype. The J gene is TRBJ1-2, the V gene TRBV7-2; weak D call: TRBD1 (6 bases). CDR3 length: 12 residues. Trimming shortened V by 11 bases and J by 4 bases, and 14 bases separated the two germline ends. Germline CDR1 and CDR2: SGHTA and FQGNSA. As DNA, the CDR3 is TGTGCCGCCTCAGGGGTGGGCTATGGCTACACCTTC. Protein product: CAASGVGYGYTF.

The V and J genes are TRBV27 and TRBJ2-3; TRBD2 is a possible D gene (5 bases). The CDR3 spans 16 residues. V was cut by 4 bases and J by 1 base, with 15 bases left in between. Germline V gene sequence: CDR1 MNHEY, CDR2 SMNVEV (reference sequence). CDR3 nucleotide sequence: TGTGCCAGCAGTTATGGGAGAACTAGGGGCACAGATACGCAGTATTTT. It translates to CASSYGRTRGTDTQYF.